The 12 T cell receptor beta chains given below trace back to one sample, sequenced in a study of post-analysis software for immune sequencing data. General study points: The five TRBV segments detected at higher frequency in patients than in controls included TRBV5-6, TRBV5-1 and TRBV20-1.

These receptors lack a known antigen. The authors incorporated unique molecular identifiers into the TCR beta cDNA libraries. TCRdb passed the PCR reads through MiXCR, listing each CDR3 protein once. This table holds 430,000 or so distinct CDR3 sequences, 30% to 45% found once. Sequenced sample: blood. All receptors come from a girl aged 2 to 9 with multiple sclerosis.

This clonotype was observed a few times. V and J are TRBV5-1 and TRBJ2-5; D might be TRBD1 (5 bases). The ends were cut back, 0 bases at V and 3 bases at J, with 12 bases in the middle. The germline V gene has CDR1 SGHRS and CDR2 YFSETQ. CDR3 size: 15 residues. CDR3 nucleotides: TGCGCCAGCAGCTTGGCCAGGGCCGCAGAAGAGACCCAGTACTTC. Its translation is CASSLARAAEETQYF.

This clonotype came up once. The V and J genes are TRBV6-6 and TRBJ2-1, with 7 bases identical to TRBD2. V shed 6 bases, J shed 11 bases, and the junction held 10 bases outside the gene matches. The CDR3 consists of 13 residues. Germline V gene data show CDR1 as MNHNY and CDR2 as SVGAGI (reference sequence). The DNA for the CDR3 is TGTGCCAGCAGCCGACTAGCTATGTATAAGCAGTTCTTC. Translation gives CASSRLAMYKQFF.

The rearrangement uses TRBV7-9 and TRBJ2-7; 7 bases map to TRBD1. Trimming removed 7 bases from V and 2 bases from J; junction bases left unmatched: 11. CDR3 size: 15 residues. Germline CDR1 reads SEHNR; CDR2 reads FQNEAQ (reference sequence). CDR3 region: CASTQEGQSTYEQYF. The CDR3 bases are TGTGCCAGCACCCAAGAGGGACAGAGCACCTACGAGCAGTACTTC.

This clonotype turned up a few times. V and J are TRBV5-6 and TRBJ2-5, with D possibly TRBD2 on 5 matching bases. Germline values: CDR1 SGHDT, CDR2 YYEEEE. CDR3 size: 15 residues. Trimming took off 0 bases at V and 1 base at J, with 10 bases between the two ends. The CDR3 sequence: CASSLVASFQETQYF. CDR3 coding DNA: TGTGCCAGCAGCTTGGTGGCTAGCTTCCAAGAGACCCAGTACTTC.

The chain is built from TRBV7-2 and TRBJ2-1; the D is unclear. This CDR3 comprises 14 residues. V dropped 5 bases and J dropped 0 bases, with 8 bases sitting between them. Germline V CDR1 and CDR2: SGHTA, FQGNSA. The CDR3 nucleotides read TGTGCCAGCAGCACCCACCTCTCCTACAATGAGCAGTTCTTC. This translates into CASSTHLSYNEQFF. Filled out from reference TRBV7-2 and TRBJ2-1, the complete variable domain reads GAGVSQSPSNKVTEKGKDVELRCDPISGHTALYWYRQSLGQGLEFLIYFQGNSAPDKSGLPSDRFSAERTGGSVSTLTIQRTQQEDSAVYLCASSTHLSYNEQFFGPGTRLTVL.

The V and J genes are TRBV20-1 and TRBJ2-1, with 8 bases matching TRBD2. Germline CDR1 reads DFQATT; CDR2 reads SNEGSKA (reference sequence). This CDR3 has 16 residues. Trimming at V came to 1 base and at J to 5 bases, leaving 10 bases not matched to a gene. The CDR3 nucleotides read TGCAGTGCTAGAGCCCCCGGGAGGGTCATACACAATGAGCAGTTCTTC. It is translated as CSARAPGRVIHNEQFF.

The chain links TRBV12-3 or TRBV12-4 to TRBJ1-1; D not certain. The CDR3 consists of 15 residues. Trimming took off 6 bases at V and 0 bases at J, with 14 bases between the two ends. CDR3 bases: TGTGCCAGCAGACCCGGACTAACCATGAACACTGAAGCTTTCTTT. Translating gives CASRPGLTMNTEAFF.

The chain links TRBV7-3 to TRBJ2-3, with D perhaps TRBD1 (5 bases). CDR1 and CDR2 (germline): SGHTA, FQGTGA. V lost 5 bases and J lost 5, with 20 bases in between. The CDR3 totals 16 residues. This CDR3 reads CASSPLRWGAQDTQYF. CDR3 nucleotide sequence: TGTGCCAGCAGCCCCCTTCGCTGGGGCGCACAAGATACGCAGTATTTT.

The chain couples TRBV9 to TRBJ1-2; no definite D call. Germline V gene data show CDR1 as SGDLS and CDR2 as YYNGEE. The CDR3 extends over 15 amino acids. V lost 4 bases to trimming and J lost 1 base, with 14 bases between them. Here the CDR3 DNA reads TGTGCCAGCAGCCCAAGGGCAGACCTTAACTATGGCTACACCTTC. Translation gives CASSPRADLNYGYTF.

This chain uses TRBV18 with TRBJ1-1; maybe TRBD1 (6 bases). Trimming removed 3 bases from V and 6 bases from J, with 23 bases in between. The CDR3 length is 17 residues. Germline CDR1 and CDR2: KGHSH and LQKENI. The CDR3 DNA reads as TGTGCCAGCTCACCCGCTAACGGGGGCAGGGTATACGCTGAAGCTTTCTTT. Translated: CASSPANGGRVYAEAFF.

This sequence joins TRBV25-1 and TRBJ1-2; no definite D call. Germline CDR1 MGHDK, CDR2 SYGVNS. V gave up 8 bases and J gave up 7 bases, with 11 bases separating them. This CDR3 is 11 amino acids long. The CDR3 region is CASRVTSGYTF. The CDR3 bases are TGTGCCAGCCGGGTGACAAGTGGCTACACCTTC.

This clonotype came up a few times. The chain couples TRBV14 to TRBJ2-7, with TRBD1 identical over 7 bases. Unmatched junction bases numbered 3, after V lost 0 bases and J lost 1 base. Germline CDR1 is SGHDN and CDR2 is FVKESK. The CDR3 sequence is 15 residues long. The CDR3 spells CASSQDGTVSYEQYF. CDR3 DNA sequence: TGTGCCAGCAGCCAAGACGGGACAGTTTCCTACGAGCAGTACTTC. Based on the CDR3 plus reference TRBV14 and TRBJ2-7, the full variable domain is EAGVTQFPSHSVIEKGQTVTLRCDPISGHDNLYWYRRVMGKEIKFLLHFVKESKQDESGMPNNRFLAERTGGTYSTLKVQPAELEDSGVYFCASSQDGTVSYEQYFGPGTRLTVT.